What follows are 5 T cell receptor beta chains derived from one specimen sequenced in a study of blood T cell repertoires in COVID-19. Some clones are missing from TCRdb's copy, which holds only in-frame ones; the method was immunoSEQ multiplex PCR. The sample lists about 200,000 clones, 78% seen once, with roughly 2.8% in the top ten. The sequenced material came from peripheral blood. Receptor source: a woman of 80 years or more with active or convalescent COVID-19.

The genes are TRBV28 and TRBJ2-7; D is ambiguous. The CDR3 is 10 amino acids. The germline V gene has CDR1 MDHEN and CDR2 SYDVKM. The V gene lost 5 bases and the J gene lost 7 bases, with 6 bases spanning the gap. CDR3 nucleotides: TGTGCCAGCAGTGAGAGAGAGCAGTACTTC. Protein product: CASSEREQYF. Filled out from reference TRBV28 and TRBJ2-7, the complete variable domain reads DVKVTQSSRYLVKRTGEKVFLECVQDMDHENMFWYRQDPGLGLRLIYFSYDVKMKEKGDIPEGYSVSREKKERFSLILESASTNQTSMYLCASSEREQYFGPGTRLTVT.

Notes on this clone: The same CDR3 is also encoded by other DNA sequences in this sample. The V gene is TRBV9, the J gene TRBJ2-5; 16 nucleotides match TRBD2. The CDR3 is made up of 15 amino acids. V dropped 2 bases and J dropped 5; count of bases not matched to a gene: 0. CDR1 and CDR2 from the germline V gene are SGDLS and YYNGEE. Here the CDR3 reads CASSVGLAGGETQYF. The CDR3 DNA follows: TGTGCCAGCAGCGTGGGACTAGCGGGGGGGGAGACCCAGTACTTC.

This chain connects TRBV5-5 to TRBJ1-1; 7 positions match TRBD1. Germline V gives CDR1 SGHKS, CDR2 YYEKEE (reference sequence). The length of the CDR3 is 12 residues. V was clipped by 5 bases and J by 3 bases; unmatched bases: 1. The CDR3 DNA follows: TGTGCCAGCAGACAGGGGCACACTGAAGCTTTCTTT. Its translation: CASRQGHTEAFF. Drawing the rest from reference TRBV5-5 and TRBJ1-1, the complete variable domain is DAGVTQSPTHLIKTRGQQVTLRCSPISGHKSVSWYQQVLGQGPQFIFQYYEKEERGRGNFPDRFSARQFPNYSSELNVNALLLGDSALYLCASRQGHTEAFFGQGTRLTVV.

The rearrangement joins TRBV20-1 to TRBJ2-2, with D tentatively TRBD1 (5 bases). This CDR3 is 14 amino acids long. Deletions cut 3 bases from V and 1 base from J, with 9 bases between. Germline V gene lookup returns CDR1 DFQATT and CDR2 SNEGSKA (reference sequence). The CDR3 DNA follows: TGCAGTGCTAGTTCGACAGAGAACACCGGGGAGCTGTTTTTT. Its protein product is CSASSTENTGELFF.

The chain links TRBV7-6 to TRBJ1-6, with unresolved D. The length of the CDR3 is 13 residues. V lost 4 bases to trimming and J lost 4 bases, with 5 bases between them. Germline-derived CDR1 and CDR2 are SGHVS and FNYEAQ. CDR3 in amino acids: CASSSTYNSPLHF. DNA for the CDR3: TGTGCCAGCAGCTCAACTTATAATTCACCCCTCCACTTT. Full variable domain (remainder filled in from reference TRBV7-6 and TRBJ1-6): GAGVSQSPRYKVTKRGQDVALRCDPISGHVSLYWYRQALGQGPEFLTYFNYEAQQDKSGLPNDRFSAERPEGSISTLTIQRTEQRDSAMYRCASSSTYNSPLHFGNGTRLTVT.